The 3 T cell receptor beta chains in this list originate from one sample, sequenced in a study of cytomegalovirus exposure and HLA in healthy donors. PCR was performed using 60 Vbeta and 13 Jbeta primers. Profiled with immunoSEQ multiplex PCR; TCRdb holds only in-frame clones, not every one. The table has about 120,000 clones, approximately 79% seen once. The sample comprised PBMCs. The receptors were gathered from a man aged 25-40 years in good health and CMV-seropositive.

J is TRBJ1-3 and V is TRBV7-9; 9 positions agree with TRBD1. The V segment lost 5 bases and the J segment 1 base; nucleotides outside the gene matches: 6. CDR1 SEHNR and CDR2 FQNEAQ come from the germline V gene (reference sequence). This CDR3 has 16 residues. Written as DNA, the CDR3 is TGTGCCAGCAGCGCAACAGGGGGCGAGTCTGGAAACACCATATATTTT. Translated, it gives CASSATGGESGNTIYF.

This chain connects TRBV29-1 to TRBJ1-1; perhaps TRBD1 as D (6 bases). Germline CDR1 is SQVTM and CDR2 is ANQGSEA. Trimming cost V 6 bases and J 5 bases, with 13 bases left between them. There are 12 residues in the CDR3. DNA of the CDR3: TGCAGCGTAAAAACAGGGAGTACTGAAGCTTTCTTT. It yields the protein CSVKTGSTEAFF.

The chain has TRBV7-9 and TRBJ1-4, with 7 bases aligning to TRBD1. The V gene's germline CDR1 is SEHNR and CDR2 FQNEAQ (reference sequence). This CDR3 contains 16 residues. J was trimmed by 4 bases and V by 1 base; bases with no gene match: 6. The CDR3 DNA is TGTGCCAGCAGCTTAGGGGACAGAGACTTTAATGAAAAACTGTTTTTT. Protein sequence: CASSLGDRDFNEKLFF.